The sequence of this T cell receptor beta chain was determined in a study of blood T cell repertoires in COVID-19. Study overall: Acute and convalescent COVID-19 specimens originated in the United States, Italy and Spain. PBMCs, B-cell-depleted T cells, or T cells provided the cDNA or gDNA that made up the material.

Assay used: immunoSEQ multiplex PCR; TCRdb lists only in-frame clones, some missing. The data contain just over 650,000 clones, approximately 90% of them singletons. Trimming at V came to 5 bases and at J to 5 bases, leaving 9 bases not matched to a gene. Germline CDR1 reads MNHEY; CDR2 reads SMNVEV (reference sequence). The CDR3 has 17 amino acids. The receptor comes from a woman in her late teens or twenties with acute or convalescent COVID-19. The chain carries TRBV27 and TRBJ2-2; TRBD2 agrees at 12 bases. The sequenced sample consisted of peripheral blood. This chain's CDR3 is CASSASSGGARTGELFF. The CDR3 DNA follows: TGTGCCAGCAGTGCCTCTAGCGGGGGGGCGAGGACCGGGGAGCTGTTTTTT.